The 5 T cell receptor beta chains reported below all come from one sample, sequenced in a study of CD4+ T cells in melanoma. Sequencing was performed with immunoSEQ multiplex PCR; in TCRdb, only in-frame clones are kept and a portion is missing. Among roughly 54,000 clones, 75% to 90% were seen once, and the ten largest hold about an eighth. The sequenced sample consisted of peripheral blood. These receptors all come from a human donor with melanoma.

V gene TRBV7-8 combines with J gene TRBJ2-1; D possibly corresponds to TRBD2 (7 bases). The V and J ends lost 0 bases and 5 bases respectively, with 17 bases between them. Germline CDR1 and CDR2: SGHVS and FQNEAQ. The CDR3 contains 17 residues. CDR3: CASSLANLGGANNEQFF. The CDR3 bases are TGTGCCAGCAGCTTAGCGAATTTGGGGGGGGCAAACAATGAGCAGTTCTTC.

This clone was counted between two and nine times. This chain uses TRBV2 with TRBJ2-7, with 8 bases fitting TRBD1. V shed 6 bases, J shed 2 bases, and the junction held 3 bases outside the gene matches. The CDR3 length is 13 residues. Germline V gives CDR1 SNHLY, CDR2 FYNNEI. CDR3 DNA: TGTGCCAGCAGGGGGGGACAGGCCTACGAGCAGTACTTC. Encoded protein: CASRGGQAYEQYF.

The CDR3 loop reads CAWNQPTRLWGYTF. CDR3 DNA sequence: TGTGCCTGGAACCAACCCACACGTCTATGGGGCTACACCTTC. The chain combines TRBV30 with TRBJ1-2; no definite D call. V shed 4 bases and J shed 8 bases, with 20 bases lying between them. Germline CDR1 reads GTSNPN; CDR2 reads SVGIG (reference sequence). The CDR3 is 14 amino acids.

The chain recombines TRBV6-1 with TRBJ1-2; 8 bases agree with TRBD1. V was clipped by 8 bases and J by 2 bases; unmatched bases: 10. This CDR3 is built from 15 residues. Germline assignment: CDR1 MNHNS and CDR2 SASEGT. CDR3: CASGGQAQSNYGYTF. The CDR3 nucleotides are TGTGCCAGCGGGGGACAGGCCCAATCAAACTATGGCTACACCTTC.

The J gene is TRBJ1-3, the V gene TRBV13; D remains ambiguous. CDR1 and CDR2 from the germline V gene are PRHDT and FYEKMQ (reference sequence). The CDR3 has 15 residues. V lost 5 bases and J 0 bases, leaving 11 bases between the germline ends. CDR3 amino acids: CASSMRPISGNTIYF. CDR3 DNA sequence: TGTGCCAGCAGCATGAGACCGATCTCTGGAAACACCATATATTTT. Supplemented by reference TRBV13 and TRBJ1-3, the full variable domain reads AAGVIQSPRHLIKEKRETATLKCYPIPRHDTVYWYQQGPGQDPQFLISFYEKMQSDKGSIPDRFSAQQFSDYHSELNMSSLELGDSALYFCASSMRPISGNTIYFGEGSWLTVV.